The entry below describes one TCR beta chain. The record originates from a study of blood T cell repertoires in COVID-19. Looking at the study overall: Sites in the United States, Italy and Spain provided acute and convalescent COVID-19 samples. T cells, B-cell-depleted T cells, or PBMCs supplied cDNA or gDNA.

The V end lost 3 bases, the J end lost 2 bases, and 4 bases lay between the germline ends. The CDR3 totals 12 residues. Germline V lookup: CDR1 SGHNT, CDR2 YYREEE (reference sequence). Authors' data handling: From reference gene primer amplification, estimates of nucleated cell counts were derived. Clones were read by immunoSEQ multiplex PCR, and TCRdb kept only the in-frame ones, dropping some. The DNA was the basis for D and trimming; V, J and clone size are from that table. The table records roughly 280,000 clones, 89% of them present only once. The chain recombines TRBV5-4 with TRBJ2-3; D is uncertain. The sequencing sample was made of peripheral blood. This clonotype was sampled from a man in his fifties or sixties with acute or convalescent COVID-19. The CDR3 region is CASSSVTDTQYF. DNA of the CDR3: TGTGCCAGCAGCTCCGTCACAGATACGCAGTATTTT.